This T cell receptor (beta chain) was obtained from a study of control samples from healthy donors and cancer patients. The trim removed 2 bases at V and 2 bases at J, leaving 1 base unmatched. The CDR3 loop spans 15 amino acids. Per germline, CDR1 SGHRS and CDR2 YFSETQ. This clone was seen once. Sequencing was performed with immunoSEQ multiplex PCR; in TCRdb, only in-frame clones are kept and a portion is missing. The sample contains roughly 99,000 clones, approximately 82% of which appear only once. The sequencing sample was made of blood. The source of this sequence is a man aged 60 to 69 in good health. The genes are TRBV5-1 and TRBJ2-3; 11 bases fit TRBD2. Here the CDR3 DNA reads TGCGCCAGCAGCTTACTAGCGGGAGACACAGATACGCAGTATTTT. This sequence encodes CASSLLAGDTDTQYF.